This record concerns one T cell receptor (beta chain) sequence. The antigen remains undetermined. The data were obtained in a study of CD8+ T cells in alopecia areata. Study-level background: Treated patients were given oral tofacitinib, which was dosed at 5 to 10 mg twice daily. General study findings and limits: Normal skin's resident alphabeta T cells are also sequenced in scalp samples. Elevated clonality characterized lesional scalp relative to normal scalp, particularly in alopecia totalis/universalis.

The researchers isolated CD4+ and CD8+ T cells from PBMCs by sorting. Investigators isolated RNA and reverse transcribed it into cDNA to act as the sequencing template. The repertoire was sequenced with immunoSEQ multiplex PCR; TCRdb's copy has only in-frame clones and lacks some. The sample records roughly 180,000 clones, roughly 60% being singletons. CDR3 length equals 14 residues. Germline CDR1 is SGHAT and CDR2 is FQNNGV. V was trimmed by 5 bases and J by 4 bases, leaving 12 bases between them. The material sequenced was CD4+ T cells sorted from blood, taken at week 0. J is TRBJ2-1 and V is TRBV11-2; D unresolved. This clonotype was sampled from a human donor with alopecia areata. The CDR3 region has the DNA TGTGCCAGCAGCCCGCCCCTCGTTTACAATGAGCAGTTCTTC. This encodes CASSPPLVYNEQFF. The full variable domain, its missing parts supplied by reference TRBV11-2 and TRBJ2-1, is EAGVAQSPRYKIIEKRQSVAFWCNPISGHATLYWYQQILGQGPKLLIQFQNNGVVDDSQLPKDRFSAERLKGVDSTLKIQPAKLEDSAVYLCASSPPLVYNEQFFGPGTRLTVL.